The 26 T cell receptor beta chains below come from one sample, sequenced in a study of shared clonotypes between healthy human individuals. This table comes from immunoSEQ multiplex PCR, and its TCRdb copy is limited to in-frame clones, with some not included. The profile covers millions of clones, with about 92% appearing a single time and 1.5% to 2% taken by the ten largest. Naive CD8 cells lacked CD45RO and underwent positive selection for CCR7, leaving out terminally differentiated effector memory CD45RA+ cells. The sample comprised naive CD8+ T cells from PBMCs. These receptors all stem from a man between 18 and 29 years old in good health. Some clones in this sample may be carry-over from other donors' samples.

This clone was counted once. This chain uses TRBV7-9 with TRBJ1-3; the match to TRBD1 covers 10 bases. The CDR3 spans 16 residues. J was trimmed by 3 bases and V by 1 base; bases with no gene match: 3. Germline CDR1 reads SEHNR; CDR2 reads FQNEAQ (reference sequence). The CDR3 reads CASSLDGTGVGNTIYF. DNA for the CDR3: TGTGCCAGCAGCTTAGATGGGACAGGGGTTGGAAACACCATATATTTT.

In regard to this clone: This sample includes further DNA sequences coding for the same CDR3. The chain couples TRBV11-2 to TRBJ2-7; no clear D. Trimming pared 5 bases from V and 3 bases from J, leaving 5 bases between. Germline lookup yields CDR1 SGHAT and CDR2 FQNNGV. The CDR3 consists of 11 residues. CDR3 sequence (DNA): TGTGCCAGCAGCCCGGACTACGAGCAGTACTTC. Amino acids: CASSPDYEQYF.

About this clone: Other nucleotide sequences from this sample produce the same CDR3. The V and J genes are TRBV7-9 and TRBJ2-1; no firm D call. V lost 0 bases to trimming and J lost 9 bases, with 6 bases between them. The CDR3 runs 12 residues. Looked up from germline, CDR1 is SEHNR and CDR2 is FQNEAQ (reference sequence). CDR3 protein: CASSLAVGEQFF. DNA of the CDR3: TGTGCCAGCAGCTTAGCGGTTGGTGAGCAGTTCTTC.

Points on this clone: The sample carries other DNA sequences with the same CDR3. The gene calls are TRBV19 and TRBJ2-6, with a tentative D call TRBD2 (5 bases). Per the germline V gene, CDR1 is LNHDA and CDR2 is SQIVND (reference sequence). V was shortened by 3 bases and J by 2 bases, with 8 bases between the two germline ends. The CDR3 has 15 amino acids. The CDR3 loop reads CASSIRGPGANVLTF. CDR3 coding DNA: TGTGCCAGTAGTATTCGAGGGCCTGGGGCCAACGTCCTGACTTTC.

Comments on this clone: Other DNA sequences in the sample encode the same CDR3. The rearrangement joins TRBV27 to TRBJ2-3, with D possibly being TRBD2 (6 bases). The V gene's germline CDR1 is MNHEY and CDR2 SMNVEV (reference sequence). V dropped 3 bases and J dropped 0 bases, with 10 bases sitting between them. The CDR3 loop spans 15 amino acids. Written as DNA, the CDR3 is TGTGCCAGCAGTTTTCTAGCGACTAGCACAGATACGCAGTATTTT. It translates to CASSFLATSTDTQYF.

The V gene is TRBV11-2, the J gene TRBJ1-1; no definite D call. Germline loops: CDR1 SGHAT, CDR2 FQNNGV. Trimming cost V 1 base and J 5 bases, with 11 bases left between them. The CDR3 runs 14 residues. CDR3 region: CASSLVGKGTEAFF. CDR3 bases: TGTGCCAGCAGCTTAGTGGGGAAGGGAACTGAAGCTTTCTTT.

The chain combines TRBV2 with TRBJ2-7; TRBD1 aligns across 7 bases. CDR1 is SNHLY, CDR2 FYNNEI, per germline. The CDR3 consists of 13 residues. The ends lost 1 base at V and 11 bases at J; junction bases unmatched: 8. CDR3 nucleotides: TGTGCCAGCAGTGAAGTGGTAGGGGGCCCTGAGTACTTC. Translated: CASSEVVGGPEYF.

The rearrangement uses TRBV27 and TRBJ1-1; perhaps TRBD1 as D (6 bases). The CDR3 loop spans 14 amino acids. V was cut by 6 bases and J by 3 bases, with 14 bases left in between. Germline values: CDR1 MNHEY, CDR2 SMNVEV (reference sequence). The CDR3 loop reads CASRWGQTYTEAFF. The CDR3 bases are TGTGCCAGCAGGTGGGGGCAGACCTACACTGAAGCTTTCTTT.

The rearrangement links TRBV7-3 to TRBJ2-7; TRBD1 matches 9 bases. The CDR3 spans 15 residues. After removal of 5 bases from V and 2 bases from J, the junction contained 7 bases not matched to a gene. CDR1 and CDR2 from the germline V gene are SGHTA and FQGTGA. The CDR3 protein is CASSVDRGDAYEQYF. In DNA, the CDR3 is TGTGCCAGCAGCGTGGACAGGGGAGACGCCTACGAGCAGTACTTC.

V usage is TRBV9 and J usage is TRBJ2-2, with 14 bases identical to TRBD2. The V gene end was trimmed by 0 bases and the J gene end by 5 bases; junction bases not matched to a gene: 6. Germline CDR1 reads SGDLS; CDR2 reads YYNGEE. The CDR3 spans 18 residues. CDR3 region: CASSVVLGTSGSTGELFF. The DNA of the CDR3 is TGTGCCAGCAGCGTAGTTCTGGGGACTAGCGGGAGTACCGGGGAGCTGTTTTTT.

This clone occurred once. The same CDR3 also results from other DNA sequences found in this sample. This chain joins TRBV28 and TRBJ2-1; no definite D call. The CDR3 sequence is 12 residues long. Per germline, CDR1 MDHEN and CDR2 SYDVKM. The V gene lost 5 bases and the J gene lost 5 bases, with 7 bases spanning the gap. For the CDR3, the DNA is TGTGCCAGCAGTCCCTCGGACAATGAGCAGTTCTTC. It encodes CASSPSDNEQFF.

V usage is TRBV7-8 and J usage is TRBJ1-3, with TRBD1 identical over 7 bases. This CDR3 contains 14 residues. CDR1 is SGHVS, CDR2 FQNEAQ, per germline. V shed 6 bases, J shed 7 bases, and the junction held 9 bases outside the gene matches. CDR3 bases: TGTGCCAGCAGACAAGTAGGGGGCGAGAACACCATATATTTT. It specifies CASRQVGGENTIYF. Looking up the rest from reference TRBV7-8 and TRBJ1-3 gives the full variable domain: GAGVSQSPRYKVAKRGQDVALRCDPISGHVSLFWYQQALGQGPEFLTYFQNEAQLDKSGLPSDRFFAERPEGSVSTLKIQRTQQEDSAVYLCASRQVGGENTIYFGEGSWLTVV.

Concerning this clone: A much larger clone lies a single base off, so this may be a read error. This chain links TRBV19 with TRBJ1-1; the D is unclear. Germline V gene data show CDR1 as LNHDA and CDR2 as SQIVND (reference sequence). This CDR3 comprises 13 residues. DNA of the CDR3: TGTGCCGTCGGAGGGCTGCGGAACACTGAAACTTTCTTT. Translation: CAVGGLRNTETFF.

The chain links TRBV5-6 to TRBJ2-5; D may be TRBD1 or TRBD2 (5 bases each). The tail of the sequence fits TRBJ2-7 better, so the J call may be wrong. The CDR3 contains 13 residues. Germline V lookup: CDR1 SGHDT, CDR2 YYEEEE. CDR3 nucleotides: TGTGCCAGCAGCTCCGGGACCCGGGGCGAGCAGTACTTC. Translating gives CASSSGTRGEQYF.

The chain joins TRBV6-5 to TRBJ2-1; a possible D gene is TRBD2 (5 bases). The CDR3 has 15 amino acids. V was pared by 3 bases and J by 2 bases, with 11 bases between. Germline CDR1 is MNHEY and CDR2 is SVGAGI. CDR3 protein: CASSYAGEPYNEQFF. The CDR3 nucleotides read TGTGCCAGCAGTTATGCCGGGGAACCCTACAATGAGCAGTTCTTC.

The chain couples TRBV4-1 to TRBJ2-5, with D possibly being TRBD2 (5 bases). The germline V gene encodes CDR1 MGHRA and CDR2 YSYEKL. The CDR3 is 18 amino acids. V dropped 1 base and J dropped 4 bases, with 22 bases sitting between them. This CDR3 reads CASSQGRYGSAIGETQYF. CDR3 nucleotide sequence: TGCGCCAGCAGCCAAGGGCGTTATGGGAGCGCGATCGGAGAGACCCAGTACTTC.

Worth noting for this clone: Other DNA variants within this sample encode the same CDR3. This rearrangement joins TRBV27 to TRBJ2-7; tentative D call: TRBD2 (5 bases). V lost 8 bases to trimming and J lost 5 bases, with 10 bases between them. CDR1 is MNHEY, CDR2 SMNVEV, per germline (reference sequence). The CDR3 totals 11 residues. CDR3 DNA: TGTGCCAGCTCCCCCGGGAACGAGCAGTACTTC. Its translation is CASSPGNEQYF.

V usage is TRBV7-2 and J usage is TRBJ1-1, with D possibly matching TRBD1 (5 bases). Germline CDR1 is SGHTA and CDR2 is FQGNSA. Trimming stripped 7 bases from V and 0 bases from J, with 15 bases between. The CDR3 has 15 residues. CDR3 residues: CASKEGRLMNTEAFF. CDR3 sequence (DNA): TGTGCCAGCAAGGAGGGACGGCTCATGAACACTGAAGCTTTCTTT.

Worth noting for this clone: The sample holds other DNA sequences that translate to the same CDR3. This CDR3 reads CASSSGLGTANYGYTF. CDR3 nucleotides: TGTGCCAGCAGCTCGGGACTTGGGACAGCGAACTATGGCTACACCTTC. This chain links TRBV5-6 with TRBJ1-2, with 7 bases identical to TRBD1. The V segment lost 3 bases and the J segment 2 bases; nucleotides outside the gene matches: 10. The CDR3 sequence is 16 residues long. CDR1 and CDR2 (germline): SGHDT, YYEEEE.

The V gene is TRBV25-1, the J gene TRBJ2-1; D is unclear. The germline V and J ends were trimmed by 8 bases and 9 bases, with 23 bases remaining between them. This CDR3 is built from 15 residues. CDR1 is MGHDK and CDR2 is SYGVNS in the germline V gene. CDR3 protein: CASELQLLGNTEQFF. The CDR3 DNA reads TGTGCCAGCGAGCTACAGCTTCTGGGCAATACTGAGCAGTTCTTC. Full variable domain (outside the CDR3, taken from reference TRBV25-1 and TRBJ2-1): EADIYQTPRYLVIGTGKKITLECSQTMGHDKMYWYQQDPGMELHLIHYSYGVNSTEKGDLSSESTVSRIRTEHFPLTLESARPSHTSQYLCASELQLLGNTEQFFGPGTRLTVL.

The chain couples TRBV5-5 to TRBJ2-3, with D perhaps matching TRBD2 (6 bases). Trimming took 2 bases from V and 5 from J, leaving 21 bases between them. The CDR3 totals 17 residues. Per germline, CDR1 SGHKS and CDR2 YYEKEE (reference sequence). The CDR3 DNA is TGTGCCAGCAGCTTCTTTGGGATTAGCGAGGAGGGAGATACGCAGTATTTT. Translation: CASSFFGISEEGDTQYF.

This clone was recorded only once. V is TRBV27 and J is TRBJ2-3; no clear D. CDR3 length equals 15 residues. V dropped 6 bases and J dropped 0 bases, with 13 bases sitting between them. CDR1 MNHEY and CDR2 SMNVEV come from the germline V gene (reference sequence). CDR3 loop: CASRHYQTSTDTQYF. In nucleotides, the CDR3 is TGTGCCAGCAGACACTACCAGACTAGCACAGATACGCAGTATTTT.

This rearrangement joins TRBV30 to TRBJ1-2, with D unresolved. This CDR3 has 14 residues. From germline, CDR1 is GTSNPN and CDR2 SVGIG (reference sequence). V lost 3 bases to trimming and J lost 3 bases, with 14 bases between them. The CDR3 DNA sequence: TGTGCCTGGAGAGATCGGTCAGCCTACTATGGCTACACCTTC. As protein: CAWRDRSAYYGYTF.

CDR3: CASSPWTSGIETQYF. Written as DNA, the CDR3 is TGTGCCAGCAGTCCTTGGACTAGCGGGATTGAGACCCAGTACTTC. This chain joins TRBV6-5 and TRBJ2-5; the match to TRBD2 covers 12 bases. The CDR3 is made up of 15 amino acids. Germline CDR1 reads MNHEY; CDR2 reads SVGAGI. The junction had 6 bases not matched to a gene; V was cut back by 5 bases and J by 5 bases.

V usage is TRBV9 and J usage is TRBJ2-3; a possible D gene is TRBD1 (5 bases). The germline gives CDR1 SGDLS, CDR2 YYNGEE. Trimming shortened V by 3 bases and J by 0 bases, and 11 bases separated the two germline ends. This CDR3 spans 15 amino acids. The CDR3 reads CASSASRASTDTQYF. The CDR3 nucleotides are TGTGCCAGCAGCGCTTCCAGGGCTAGCACAGATACGCAGTATTTT.

The gene calls are TRBV27 and TRBJ2-7; no reliable D call. Trimming took off 5 bases at V and 6 bases at J, with 11 bases between the two ends. Germline CDR1 is MNHEY and CDR2 is SMNVEV (reference sequence). The length of the CDR3 is 12 residues. CDR3 sequence reads: CASSPNLAEQYF. CDR3 coding DNA: TGTGCCAGCAGTCCCAACTTGGCCGAGCAGTACTTC.